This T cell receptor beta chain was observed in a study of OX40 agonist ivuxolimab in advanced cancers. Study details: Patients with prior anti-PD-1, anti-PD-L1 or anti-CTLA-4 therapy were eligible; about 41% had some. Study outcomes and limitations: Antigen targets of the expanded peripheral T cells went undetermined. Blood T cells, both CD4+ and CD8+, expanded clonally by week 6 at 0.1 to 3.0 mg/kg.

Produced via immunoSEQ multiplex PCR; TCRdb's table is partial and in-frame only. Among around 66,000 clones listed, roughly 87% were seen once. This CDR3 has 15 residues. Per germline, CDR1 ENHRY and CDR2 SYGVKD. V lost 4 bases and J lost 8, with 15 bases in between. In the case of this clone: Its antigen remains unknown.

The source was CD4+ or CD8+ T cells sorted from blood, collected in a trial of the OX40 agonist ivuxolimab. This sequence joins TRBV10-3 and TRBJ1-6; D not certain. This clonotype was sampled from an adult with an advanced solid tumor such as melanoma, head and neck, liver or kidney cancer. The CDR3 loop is CAISGKGQVDSPLHF. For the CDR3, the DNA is TGTGCCATCAGTGGGAAGGGTCAGGTCGATTCACCCCTCCACTTT.